The 21 T cell receptor beta chains presented below share a single source sample, sequenced in a study of OX40 agonist ivuxolimab in advanced cancers. Here immunoSEQ multiplex PCR was the method, and the copy in TCRdb shows in-frame clones only, minus some. This sample has tens of thousands of clones, with around 88% found just once. Sequencing was performed on CD4+ or CD8+ T cells sorted from blood, taken in a trial of the OX40 agonist ivuxolimab. The source of these receptors is an adult with an advanced solid tumor such as melanoma, head and neck, liver or kidney cancer.

The V and J genes are TRBV5-8 and TRBJ2-2; 8 nucleotides agree with TRBD1. The J segment lost 8 bases and the V segment lost 4 bases, leaving 7 bases of the junction unmatched. CDR1 is SGHTS and CDR2 is YDEGEE in the germline V gene. The CDR3 totals 14 residues. The CDR3 sequence is CASSPRTGPGELFF. The DNA for the CDR3 is TGTGCCAGCAGCCCGCGGACAGGGCCTGGGGAGCTGTTTTTT.

The rearrangement uses TRBV7-8 and TRBJ2-4, with TRBD1 as a possible D gene (6 bases). CDR1 SGHVS and CDR2 FQNEAQ come from the germline V gene. The CDR3 spans 14 residues. The V and J ends lost 0 bases and 7 bases respectively, with 10 bases between them. CDR3 DNA sequence: TGTGCCAGCAGCTTAGCAGCAGGGGTGAACATTCAGTACTTC. Translating it yields CASSLAAGVNIQYF.

This clone was observed a single time. The chain recombines TRBV5-4 with TRBJ2-5; D uncertain. Trimming removed 0 bases at V and 4 bases at J, with 16 bases between. CDR1 is SGHNT, CDR2 YYREEE, per germline (reference sequence). This CDR3 has 16 residues. CDR3 sequence: CASSLGVIGSAETQYF. The CDR3 bases are TGTGCCAGCAGCTTGGGGGTGATAGGCAGCGCAGAGACCCAGTACTTC. The full variable domain, completed using reference TRBV5-4 and TRBJ2-5, is ETGVTQSPTHLIKTRGQQVTLRCSSQSGHNTVSWYQQALGQGPQFIFQYYREEENGRGNFPPRFSGLQFPNYSSELNVNALELDDSALYLCASSLGVIGSAETQYFGPGTRLLVL.

This chain links TRBV28 with TRBJ2-2, with D possibly called TRBD1 or TRBD2 (5 bases each). Germline V gives CDR1 MDHEN, CDR2 SYDVKM. V lost 11 bases and J lost 2, with 12 bases in between. This CDR3 is 13 amino acids long. CDR3 coding DNA: TGTGCCCTGCAGGGAGTTAACACCGGGGAGCTGTTTTTT. As protein: CALQGVNTGELFF.

V usage is TRBV7-2 and J usage is TRBJ2-7; 10 bases line up with TRBD2. The CDR3 has 13 amino acids. Trimming cost V 5 bases and J 7 bases; bases outside gene matches: 5. From germline, CDR1 is SGHTA and CDR2 FQGNSA. CDR3 protein: CASSARLAGEQYF. In DNA form, the CDR3 reads TGTGCCAGCAGCGCTCGACTAGCGGGTGAGCAGTACTTC. The full variable domain, completed using reference TRBV7-2 and TRBJ2-7, is GAGVSQSPSNKVTEKGKDVELRCDPISGHTALYWYRQSLGQGLEFLIYFQGNSAPDKSGLPSDRFSAERTGGSVSTLTIQRTQQEDSAVYLCASSARLAGEQYFGPGTRLTVT.

The DNA of the CDR3 is TGTGCCAGCAGTTACAGGGGGTCGGTCACTGAAGCTTTCTTT. Its protein is CASSYRGSVTEAFF. The V and J genes are TRBV2 and TRBJ1-1; 8 bases are shared with TRBD1. Unmatched junction bases numbered 6, after V lost 5 bases and J lost 4 bases. Looked up from germline, CDR1 is SNHLY and CDR2 is FYNNEI. The length of the CDR3 is 14 residues.

This clone was seen once. The rearrangement joins TRBV6-5 to TRBJ2-3, with no clear D. This CDR3 is 15 amino acids long. CDR1 is MNHEY, CDR2 SVGAGI, per germline. V dropped 2 bases and J dropped 5 bases, with 14 bases sitting between them. The CDR3 sequence is CASSYGDGLGDTQYF. The CDR3 DNA is TGTGCCAGCAGTTACGGCGACGGGCTCGGAGATACGCAGTATTTT.

The chain has TRBV7-2 and TRBJ2-3; TRBD2 matches at 8 bases. The CDR3 has 16 amino acids. Per germline, CDR1 SGHTA and CDR2 FQGNSA. V was clipped by 3 bases and J by 0 bases; unmatched bases: 5. CDR3 nucleotide sequence: TGTGCCAGCAGCTTGGCGGGAGGCGCTAGCACAGATACGCAGTATTTT. This codes for CASSLAGGASTDTQYF.

This chain links TRBV19 with TRBJ2-3; D is ambiguous. The CDR3 is 14 amino acids. The germline V and J ends were trimmed by 8 bases and 0 bases, with 12 bases remaining between them. Germline lookup yields CDR1 LNHDA and CDR2 SQIVND (reference sequence). CDR3: CASGVSFSTDTQYF. For the CDR3, the DNA is TGTGCCAGTGGTGTGAGTTTTAGCACAGATACGCAGTATTTT.

J is TRBJ2-5 and V is TRBV5-1; no clear D gene. V lost 0 bases and J 5 bases, leaving 11 bases between the germline ends. CDR1 SGHRS and CDR2 YFSETQ come from the germline V gene. The CDR3 length is 14 residues. CDR3 amino acids: CASSLAGRLETQYF. The CDR3 DNA reads as TGCGCCAGCAGCTTGGCCGGCAGATTGGAGACCCAGTACTTC.

The chain couples TRBV19 to TRBJ2-5; D might be TRBD2 (6 bases). Germline CDR1 is LNHDA and CDR2 is SQIVND (reference sequence). The CDR3 has 13 amino acids. Trimming removed 6 bases at V and 5 bases at J, with 13 bases between. The CDR3 spells CASRPSVGETQYF. The CDR3 bases are TGTGCCAGTAGACCTAGCGTCGGGGAGACCCAGTACTTC. Using reference TRBV19 and TRBJ2-5 for the parts outside the CDR3, the full variable domain is DGGITQSPKYLFRKEGQNVTLSCEQNLNHDAMYWYRQDPGQGLRLIYYSQIVNDFQKGDIAEGYSVSREKKESFPLTVTSAQKNPTAFYLCASRPSVGETQYFGPGTRLLVL.

The genes are TRBV25-1 and TRBJ2-3; 9 nucleotides agree with TRBD1. Unmatched junction bases numbered 5, after V lost 4 bases and J lost 3 bases. CDR3 length equals 15 residues. Germline V lookup: CDR1 MGHDK, CDR2 SYGVNS. Here the CDR3 DNA reads TGTGCCAGCAGTGGGACAGGGGTGGGAACAGATACGCAGTATTTT. Residues: CASSGTGVGTDTQYF.

In its sample, this clone was seen a few times. V and J are TRBV4-2 and TRBJ2-5; 9 nucleotides align to TRBD2. This CDR3 is 15 amino acids long. The germline V gene has CDR1 LGHNA and CDR2 YNFKEQ. V lost 0 bases, J lost 5 bases, and 4 bases stayed unmatched. In DNA, the CDR3 is TGTGCCAGCAGCCAAGATAGCGGGAGTAAGGAGACCCAGTACTTC. As protein: CASSQDSGSKETQYF.

The gene calls are TRBV7-8 and TRBJ2-1; 7 positions agree with TRBD1. CDR3 length: 15 residues. CDR1 is SGHVS and CDR2 is FQNEAQ in the germline V gene. The trim removed 5 bases at V and 1 base at J, leaving 5 bases unmatched. DNA of the CDR3: TGTGCCAGCAGCCCAGACAGGGTTTCCTACAATGAGCAGTTCTTC. Translation gives CASSPDRVSYNEQFF.

This chain uses TRBV5-8 with TRBJ1-1, with no clear D. This CDR3 region has 12 residues. CDR1 is SGHTS and CDR2 is YDEGEE in the germline V gene. V lost 0 bases to trimming and J lost 4 bases, with 4 bases between them. The chain's CDR3 is CASSLVSTEAFF. DNA of the CDR3: TGTGCCAGCAGCTTGGTATCCACTGAAGCTTTCTTT.

This chain joins TRBV19 and TRBJ2-7; 7 positions agree with TRBD2. The trim removed 4 bases at V and 1 base at J, leaving 10 bases unmatched. Germline CDR1 and CDR2: LNHDA and SQIVND (reference sequence). There are 16 residues in the CDR3. For the CDR3, the DNA is TGTGCCAGTAGTAATTTCGGGGCTAGCGGATCCTACGAGCAGTACTTC. Translated, it gives CASSNFGASGSYEQYF.

The genes are TRBV7-9 and TRBJ1-3, with a weak D call TRBD1 (5 bases). This CDR3 contains 14 residues. Trimming removed 3 bases from V and 4 bases from J, with 10 bases in between. CDR1 and CDR2 from the germline V gene are SEHNR and FQNEAQ (reference sequence). The CDR3 protein is CASSFRDAGNTIYF. DNA for the CDR3: TGTGCCAGCAGCTTCAGGGATGCCGGAAACACCATATATTTT.

The chain recombines TRBV9 with TRBJ2-1; TRBD2 aligns across 8 bases. In germline, CDR1 is SGDLS, CDR2 YYNGEE. The CDR3 extends over 14 amino acids. Trimming at V came to 4 bases and at J to 7 bases, leaving 7 bases not matched to a gene. The CDR3 reads CASSSRTSSNEQFF. The CDR3 region has the DNA TGTGCCAGCAGCTCGCGGACTAGCTCAAATGAGCAGTTCTTC.

The chain joins TRBV30 to TRBJ2-7; D may be TRBD1 or TRBD2 (5 bases each). The CDR3 runs 14 residues. Trimming took off 8 bases at V and 5 bases at J, with 22 bases between the two ends. Germline loops: CDR1 GTSNPN, CDR2 SVGIG (reference sequence). Here the CDR3 reads CAHREAGSRNEQYF. The CDR3 DNA follows: TGTGCCCATCGTGAGGCAGGGAGTAGGAACGAGCAGTACTTC.

This clone was picked up one time. The V and J genes are TRBV19 and TRBJ1-1, with D perhaps matching TRBD1 (5 bases). The CDR3 extends over 14 amino acids. Trimming cost V 5 bases and J 3 bases, with 13 bases left between them. Germline values: CDR1 LNHDA, CDR2 SQIVND (reference sequence). CDR3 region: CASSWVGGDTEAFF. The DNA of the CDR3 is TGTGCCAGTAGTTGGGTCGGGGGGGACACTGAAGCTTTCTTT.

The chain's CDR3 is CASSKTGNTGELFF. CDR3 in DNA: TGTGCCAGCAGCAAGACAGGGAACACCGGGGAGCTGTTTTTT. The chain links TRBV7-6 to TRBJ2-2; the D gene is possibly TRBD1 (6 bases). The CDR3 is 14 amino acids. V was pared by 5 bases and J by 1 base, with 8 bases between. Per the germline V gene, CDR1 is SGHVS and CDR2 is FNYEAQ.